These 32 T cell receptor beta chains were all obtained from the same sample, sequenced in a study of blood T cell repertoires in COVID-19. Data came from immunoSEQ multiplex PCR; TCRdb stores just in-frame clones and leaves some out. The repertoire holds some 130,000 clones, approximately 80% seen once, with 1.9% in the top ten. Sequencing used peripheral blood. Every receptor here comes from a man aged 70 or older with acute or convalescent COVID-19.

This rearrangement joins TRBV5-1 to TRBJ2-7, with 7 bases aligning to TRBD1. This CDR3 has 15 residues. V was clipped by 0 bases and J by 6 bases; unmatched bases: 9. Germline values: CDR1 SGHRS, CDR2 YFSETQ. CDR3 sequence reads: CASSLGTGSGREQYF. CDR3 sequence (DNA): TGCGCCAGCAGCTTGGGGACAGGATCGGGCCGCGAGCAGTACTTC.

The rearrangement links TRBV9 to TRBJ1-1; maybe TRBD1 (5 bases). Trimming left V 0 bases short and J 0 bases short, with 15 bases between. Germline V gene lookup returns CDR1 SGDLS and CDR2 YYNGEE. The CDR3 is 17 residues long. The CDR3 nucleotides read TGTGCCAGCAGCGTAGGGGTCGAGGGAGGGGTGAACACTGAAGCTTTCTTT. Protein: CASSVGVEGGVNTEAFF.

V gene TRBV30 combines with J gene TRBJ1-1; 8 bases align to TRBD1. Germline V CDR1 and CDR2: GTSNPN, SVGIG (reference sequence). Trimming removed 3 bases from V and 6 bases from J; junction bases left unmatched: 9. This CDR3 is built from 14 residues. CDR3 region: CAWRPTGGSSEAFF. CDR3 nucleotide sequence: TGTGCCTGGAGGCCAACAGGGGGATCGTCTGAAGCTTTCTTT.

The chain has TRBV30 and TRBJ1-5, with D possibly TRBD1 on 5 matching bases. CDR1 is GTSNPN and CDR2 is SVGIG in the germline V gene (reference sequence). V was trimmed by 0 bases and J by 9 bases, leaving 12 bases between them. The CDR3 sequence is 13 residues long. The CDR3 bases are TGTGCCTGGAGTGTAGGGGATCCTGGGCCCCAGCATTTT. Protein: CAWSVGDPGPQHF.

The chain uses TRBV30 and TRBJ1-2, with D tentatively TRBD1 (6 bases). Trimming left V 3 bases short and J 1 base short, with 18 bases between. From germline, CDR1 is GTSNPN and CDR2 SVGIG (reference sequence). The CDR3 has 16 residues. The CDR3 loop is CAWRDTGLPINYGYTF. The CDR3 DNA follows: TGTGCCTGGAGGGATACAGGGCTACCGATTAACTATGGCTACACCTTC.

The rearrangement links TRBV5-4 to TRBJ1-2; 7 nucleotides match TRBD1. Germline values: CDR1 SGHNT, CDR2 YYREEE (reference sequence). CDR3 length: 14 amino acids. J lost 4 bases, V lost 1 base, and 4 bases had no gene match. CDR3 in DNA: TGTGCCAGCAGCTTGAAGGGACAGCCCTATGGCTACACCTTC. It encodes CASSLKGQPYGYTF. Supplemented by reference TRBV5-4 and TRBJ1-2, the full variable domain reads ETGVTQSPTHLIKTRGQQVTLRCSSQSGHNTVSWYQQALGQGPQFIFQYYREEENGRGNFPPRFSGLQFPNYSSELNVNALELDDSALYLCASSLKGQPYGYTFGSGTRLTVV.

This clone has only a few counts. The genes are TRBV7-2 and TRBJ1-4, with 9 nucleotides matching TRBD1. The CDR3 is 17 amino acids. Trimming cost V 5 bases and J 7 bases; bases outside gene matches: 14. Germline V lookup: CDR1 SGHTA, CDR2 FQGNSA. The CDR3 region is CASSPGQGLAVGEKLFF. Here the CDR3 DNA reads TGTGCCAGCAGCCCAGGACAGGGGTTAGCGGTGGGTGAAAAACTGTTTTTT.

The CDR3 nucleotides are TGCGCCAGCAGCTTGGGGGGACATTTGAACACTGAAGCTTTCTTT. Encoded protein: CASSLGGHLNTEAFF. This sequence joins TRBV5-1 and TRBJ1-1; a weak D match, TRBD1 (6 bases). Germline assignment: CDR1 SGHRS and CDR2 YFSETQ. The CDR3 runs to 15 residues. The V end lost 0 bases, the J end lost 0 bases, and 9 bases lay between the germline ends.

V usage is TRBV6-5 and J usage is TRBJ1-1; unclear D gene. The CDR3 has 15 residues. Germline CDR1 MNHEY, CDR2 SVGAGI. Trimming pared 7 bases from V and 0 bases from J, leaving 15 bases between. Here the CDR3 DNA reads TGTGCCAGCACCCCCGGGTCCCGCATGAACACTGAAGCTTTCTTT. It translates to CASTPGSRMNTEAFF.

The chain combines TRBV9 with TRBJ2-5; tentatively, D is TRBD2 (6 bases). With 4 bases removed from V and 0 bases from J, the gap between germline ends came to 19 bases. The CDR3 is made up of 17 amino acids. Germline values: CDR1 SGDLS, CDR2 YYNGEE. In DNA form, the CDR3 reads TGTGCCAGCAGCCCTTTGGGGGGTTCATTGTACCAAGAGACCCAGTACTTC. This gives the protein CASSPLGGSLYQETQYF.

This clone was counted a few times. V and J are TRBV29-1 and TRBJ1-5, with TRBD1 identical over 7 bases. This CDR3 is built from 14 residues. Germline CDR1 reads SQVTM; CDR2 reads ANQGSEA. V lost 6 bases to trimming and J lost 2 bases; unmatched junction nucleotides: 7. The CDR3 is CSVVTGTGNQPQHF. In nucleotides, the CDR3 is TGCAGCGTCGTGACAGGGACCGGCAATCAGCCCCAGCATTTT. The full variable domain, with the rest looked up from reference TRBV29-1 and TRBJ1-5, is SAVISQKPSRDICQRGTSLTIQCQVDSQVTMMFWYRQQPGQSLTLIATANQGSEATYESGFVIDKFPISRPNLTFSTLTVSNMSPEDSSIYLCSVVTGTGNQPQHFGDGTRLSIL.

V is TRBV7-8 and J is TRBJ1-4; D not certain. Germline CDR1 SGHVS, CDR2 FQNEAQ. Trimming shortened V by 6 bases and J by 8 bases, and 16 bases separated the two germline ends. The CDR3 runs to 14 residues. CDR3 residues: CASSPTGGREKLFF. CDR3 DNA sequence: TGTGCCAGCAGTCCGACGGGAGGGAGGGAAAAACTGTTTTTT.

The chain is built from TRBV6-8 and TRBJ1-5; D uncertain. From germline, CDR1 is MNHGY and CDR2 SAAAGT. This CDR3 has 13 residues. V was clipped by 6 bases and J by 3 bases, with 9 bases between them. CDR3 DNA sequence: TGTGCCAGCAGAACCGGGGTCAATCAGCCCCAGCATTTT. Protein sequence: CASRTGVNQPQHF.

V is TRBV20-1 and J is TRBJ2-1; the D is unclear. The CDR3 extends over 11 amino acids. Between the trimmed V and J ends, which lost 6 bases and 12 bases, there was a span of 15 bases. In germline, CDR1 is DFQATT, CDR2 SNEGSKA (reference sequence). The CDR3 nucleotides are TGCAGTGCGGATTCCGGCAGGTCGCAGTTCTTC. It yields the protein CSADSGRSQFF.

The count of this clone is one. The chain links TRBV9 to TRBJ1-2; 12 nucleotides line up with TRBD1. This CDR3 is built from 18 residues. With 2 bases clipped from V and 3 bases from J, the junction kept 11 bases outside the gene matches. The germline V gene has CDR1 SGDLS and CDR2 YYNGEE. The CDR3 coding sequence is TGTGCCAGCAGCGTCGGTTATACCGGGACAGGGGGCGACTATGGCTACACCTTC. Its translation: CASSVGYTGTGGDYGYTF.

J is TRBJ2-1 and V is TRBV7-6, with TRBD1 matching 9 bases. The trim removed 5 bases at V and 4 bases at J, leaving 12 bases unmatched. This CDR3 contains 17 residues. Germline-derived CDR1 and CDR2 are SGHVS and FNYEAQ. CDR3 amino acids: CASSVRGAGQGYNEQFF. The CDR3 DNA follows: TGTGCCAGCAGCGTTAGGGGGGCGGGACAGGGATACAATGAGCAGTTCTTC.

The chain combines TRBV30 with TRBJ1-5; 10 bases are a match to TRBD1. The CDR3 spans 15 residues. CDR1 is GTSNPN, CDR2 SVGIG, per germline (reference sequence). Losses at the gene ends were 4 bases for V and 3 bases for J; bases not matched to a gene: 6. CDR3 residues: CAWTRGQGNNQPQHF. The CDR3 bases are TGTGCCTGGACCCGGGGACAGGGGAACAATCAGCCCCAGCATTTT.

This clone was seen a single time. V usage is TRBV5-1 and J usage is TRBJ2-1; 9 bases map to TRBD1. CDR3 length: 15 residues. With V trimmed by 4 bases and J by 2 bases, 4 bases remained unmatched. CDR1 is SGHRS, CDR2 YFSETQ, per germline. The chain's CDR3 is CASSTGTGTYNEQFF. The CDR3 DNA sequence: TGCGCCAGCAGCACCGGGACAGGGACCTACAATGAGCAGTTCTTC.

This clone has more than one count but fewer than ten. The chain combines TRBV7-2 with TRBJ1-2; the match to TRBD1 covers 9 bases. Germline V gene sequence: CDR1 SGHTA, CDR2 FQGNSA. This CDR3 region has 14 residues. The V gene end was trimmed by 5 bases and the J gene end by 4 bases; junction bases not matched to a gene: 5. The CDR3 nucleotides read TGTGCCAGCAGCCCACAGGGGGCGAGCTATGGCTACACCTTC. Its translation: CASSPQGASYGYTF. The whole variable domain, filled in from reference TRBV7-2 and TRBJ1-2, reads GAGVSQSPSNKVTEKGKDVELRCDPISGHTALYWYRQSLGQGLEFLIYFQGNSAPDKSGLPSDRFSAERTGGSVSTLTIQRTQQEDSAVYLCASSPQGASYGYTFGSGTRLTVV.

Written as DNA, the CDR3 is TGCGCCAGCAGTCCGGGACATGGTTATGGCTACACCTTC. Encoded protein: CASSPGHGYGYTF. V gene TRBV10-1 combines with J gene TRBJ1-2, with D perhaps matching TRBD1 (6 bases). Trimming took off 5 bases at V and 5 bases at J, with 12 bases between the two ends. Germline values: CDR1 WNHNN, CDR2 SYGVQD (reference sequence). The CDR3 has 13 amino acids.

As concerns this clone: This clone may be a read error of a much larger clone one base away. This chain joins TRBV6-1 and TRBJ1-1; a weak D match, TRBD1 (6 bases). The CDR3 covers 13 residues. Germline V CDR1 and CDR2: MNHNS, SASEGT. The V and J ends lost 1 base and 3 bases respectively, with 6 bases between them. The CDR3 region is CASSEDRDTEAFF. CDR3 nucleotides: TGTGCCAGCAGTGAAGACAGGGACACTGAAGCTTTCTTT.

V and J are TRBV7-2 and TRBJ2-7, with 7 bases that match TRBD2. This CDR3 contains 15 residues. Trimming removed 0 bases from V and 2 bases from J; junction bases left unmatched: 4. The germline gives CDR1 SGHTA, CDR2 FQGNSA. CDR3 DNA: TGTGCCAGCAGCTTAGCGGGGGGGGAGACCTACGAGCAGTACTTC. Its translation: CASSLAGGETYEQYF. The full variable domain, its missing parts supplied by reference TRBV7-2 and TRBJ2-7, is GAGVSQSPSNKVTEKGKDVELRCDPISGHTALYWYRQSLGQGLEFLIYFQGNSAPDKSGLPSDRFSAERTGGSVSTLTIQRTQQEDSAVYLCASSLAGGETYEQYFGPGTRLTVT.

The rearrangement links TRBV6-6 to TRBJ2-3; TRBD2 matches at 8 bases. Looked up from germline, CDR1 is MNHNY and CDR2 is SVGAGI (reference sequence). The CDR3 length is 13 residues. V lost 6 bases, J lost 2 bases, and 1 base stayed unmatched. In DNA form, the CDR3 reads TGTGCCAGCAGGCGGGAGGACACAGATACGCAGTATTTT. Amino acids: CASRREDTDTQYF.

Points on this clone: One junction end disagrees with the germline gene, perhaps due to a read error. The chain links TRBV6-1 to TRBJ2-1; TRBD2 aligns across 9 bases. The CDR3 loop spans 15 amino acids. Germline V CDR1 and CDR2: MNHNS, SASEGT. The CDR3 DNA reads TGTGCCAGCAGTAAAGCGGGGGGCTCCTACAATGAGCAGTTCTTC. It yields the protein CASSKAGGSYNEQFF.

The V gene is TRBV7-2, the J gene TRBJ1-4; 8 bases are a match to TRBD1. The junction had 7 bases not matched to a gene; V was cut back by 0 bases and J by 7 bases. The V gene's germline CDR1 is SGHTA and CDR2 FQGNSA. The CDR3 length is 16 residues. CDR3 DNA: TGTGCCAGCAGCTTAGCTACCTCAGGGGGCGGTGAAAAACTGTTTTTT. Protein product: CASSLATSGGGEKLFF. Supplemented by reference TRBV7-2 and TRBJ1-4, the full variable domain reads GAGVSQSPSNKVTEKGKDVELRCDPISGHTALYWYRQSLGQGLEFLIYFQGNSAPDKSGLPSDRFSAERTGGSVSTLTIQRTQQEDSAVYLCASSLATSGGGEKLFFGSGTQLSVL.

J is TRBJ1-1 and V is TRBV18, with a weak D call TRBD1 (6 bases). The CDR3 totals 15 residues. Trimming removed 3 bases at V and 3 bases at J, with 14 bases between. The germline CDR1 and CDR2 sequences are KGHSH and LQKENI. CDR3 loop: CASSPTGNTHTEAFF. The CDR3 nucleotides read TGTGCCAGCTCACCGACAGGTAACACACACACTGAAGCTTTCTTT.

This sequence joins TRBV29-1 and TRBJ2-1, with 7 bases fitting TRBD2. Germline CDR1 reads SQVTM; CDR2 reads ANQGSEA. V gave up 7 bases and J gave up 4 bases; unmatched junction bases: 4. The CDR3 consists of 12 residues. This CDR3 is CSARRGYNEQFF. The CDR3 DNA reads as TGCAGCGCCCGGCGGGGGTACAATGAGCAGTTCTTC.

This clone occurred once. The chain carries TRBV12-3 or TRBV12-4 and TRBJ1-1, with D perhaps TRBD1 (6 bases). Deletions cut 3 bases from V and 2 bases from J, with 7 bases between. The CDR3 loop spans 13 amino acids. The CDR3 DNA reads TGTGCCAGCAGTTTCAGGGGCAACACTGAAGCTTTCTTT. This translates into CASSFRGNTEAFF.

This chain links TRBV30 with TRBJ1-1, with unresolved D. This CDR3 has 15 amino acids. Per the germline V gene, CDR1 is GTSNPN and CDR2 is SVGIG (reference sequence). The V and J ends lost 2 bases and 2 bases respectively, with 15 bases between them. This CDR3 reads CAWSSLPGLNTEAFF. DNA of the CDR3: TGTGCCTGGAGTTCTCTACCGGGTCTCAACACTGAAGCTTTCTTT.

V usage is TRBV19 and J usage is TRBJ1-1; unclear D gene. This CDR3 is built from 13 residues. Germline V gene data show CDR1 as LNHDA and CDR2 as SQIVND (reference sequence). V lost 4 bases and J lost 6, with 12 bases in between. CDR3 residues: CASSTGRFAEAFF. Written as DNA, the CDR3 is TGTGCCAGTAGTACAGGCAGATTCGCTGAAGCTTTCTTT.

The chain couples TRBV6-2 or TRBV6-3 to TRBJ1-2; D ambiguous. Germline assignment: CDR1 MNHEY and CDR2 SVGEGT. Trimming took off 2 bases at V and 4 bases at J, with 8 bases between the two ends. The CDR3 covers 13 residues. CDR3: CASSYPGSYGYTF. As DNA, the CDR3 is TGTGCCAGCAGTTACCCGGGGAGCTATGGCTACACCTTC.

The chain couples TRBV5-1 to TRBJ2-2, with a possible D match to TRBD1 (6 bases). V was pared by 7 bases and J by 2 bases, with 12 bases between. The CDR3 has 14 amino acids. Germline CDR1 and CDR2: SGHRS and YFSETQ. CDR3 protein: CASYRDTNTGELFF. CDR3 DNA: TGCGCCAGCTACCGGGACACTAACACCGGGGAGCTGTTTTTT.